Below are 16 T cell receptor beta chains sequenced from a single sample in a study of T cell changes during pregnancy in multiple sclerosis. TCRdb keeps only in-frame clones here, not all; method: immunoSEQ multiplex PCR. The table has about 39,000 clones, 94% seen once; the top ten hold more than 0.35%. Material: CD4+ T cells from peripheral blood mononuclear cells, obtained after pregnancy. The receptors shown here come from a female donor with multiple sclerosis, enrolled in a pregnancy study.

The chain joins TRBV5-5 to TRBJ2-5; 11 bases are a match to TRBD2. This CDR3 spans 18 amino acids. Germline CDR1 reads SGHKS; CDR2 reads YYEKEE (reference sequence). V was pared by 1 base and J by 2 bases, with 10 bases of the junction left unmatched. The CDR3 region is CASSLLASGGILQETQYF. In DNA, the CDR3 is TGTGCCAGCAGCTTGTTGGCTAGCGGGGGGATTTTGCAAGAGACCCAGTACTTC.

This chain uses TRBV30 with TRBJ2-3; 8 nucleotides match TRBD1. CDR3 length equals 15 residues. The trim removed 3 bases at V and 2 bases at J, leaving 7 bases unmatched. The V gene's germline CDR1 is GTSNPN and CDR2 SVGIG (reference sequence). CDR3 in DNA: TGTGCCTGGAGCGGGGACAGGAGTTCCACAGATACGCAGTATTTT. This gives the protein CAWSGDRSSTDTQYF. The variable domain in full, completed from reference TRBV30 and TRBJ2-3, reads SQTIHQWPATLVQPVGSPLSLECTVEGTSNPNLYWYRQAAGRGLQLLFYSVGIGQISSEVPQNLSASRPQDRQFILSSKKLLLSDSGFYLCAWSGDRSSTDTQYFGPGTRLTVL.

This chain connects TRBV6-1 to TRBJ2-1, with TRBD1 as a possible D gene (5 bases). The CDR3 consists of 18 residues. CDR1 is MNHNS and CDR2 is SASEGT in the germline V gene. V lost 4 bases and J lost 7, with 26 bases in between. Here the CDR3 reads CASSAPRQSPSPSNEQFF. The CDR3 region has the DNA TGTGCCAGCAGTGCCCCCCGACAGTCGCCCTCCCCCTCTAATGAGCAGTTCTTC.

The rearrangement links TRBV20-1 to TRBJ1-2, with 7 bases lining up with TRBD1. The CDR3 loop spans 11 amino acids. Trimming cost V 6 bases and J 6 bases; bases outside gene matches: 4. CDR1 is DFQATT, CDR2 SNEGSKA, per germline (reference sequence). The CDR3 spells CSATQGNGYTF. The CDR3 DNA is TGCAGTGCGACACAGGGGAATGGCTACACCTTC.

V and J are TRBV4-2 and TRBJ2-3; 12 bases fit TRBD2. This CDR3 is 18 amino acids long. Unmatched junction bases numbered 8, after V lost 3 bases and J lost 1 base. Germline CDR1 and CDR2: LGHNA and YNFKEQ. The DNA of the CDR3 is TGTGCCAGCAGCCAGGGGGGACTAGCGGGCCTCGGCACAGATACGCAGTATTTT. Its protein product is CASSQGGLAGLGTDTQYF.

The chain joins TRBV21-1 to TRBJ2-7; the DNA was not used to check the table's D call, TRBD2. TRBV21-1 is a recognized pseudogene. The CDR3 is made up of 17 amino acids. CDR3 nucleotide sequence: TGTGCCAGCAGCAAAGCTCTCCCGGGAGGACTCTACTACGAGCAGTACTTC. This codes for CASSKALPGGLYYEQYF.

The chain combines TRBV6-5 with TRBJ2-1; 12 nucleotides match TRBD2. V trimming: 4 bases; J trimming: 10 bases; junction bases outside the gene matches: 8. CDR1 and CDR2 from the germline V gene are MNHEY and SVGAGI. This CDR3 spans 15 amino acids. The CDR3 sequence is CASSLLAGGVNEQFF. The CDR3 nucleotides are TGTGCCAGCAGTTTACTAGCGGGGGGAGTGAACGAGCAGTTCTTC.

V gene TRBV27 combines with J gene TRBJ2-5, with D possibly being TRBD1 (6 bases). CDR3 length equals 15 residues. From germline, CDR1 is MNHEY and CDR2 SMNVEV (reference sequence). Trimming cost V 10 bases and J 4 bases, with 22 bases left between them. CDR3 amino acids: CATRPSGVLRETQYF. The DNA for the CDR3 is TGTGCCACCCGACCCTCAGGGGTATTGAGAGAGACCCAGTACTTC.

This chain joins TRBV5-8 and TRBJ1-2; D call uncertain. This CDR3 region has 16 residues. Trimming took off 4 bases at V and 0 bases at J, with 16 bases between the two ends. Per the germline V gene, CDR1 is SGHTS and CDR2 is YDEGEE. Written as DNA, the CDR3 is TGTGCCAGCAGCCCGGATATGGGGAGAGCTAACTATGGCTACACCTTC. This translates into CASSPDMGRANYGYTF.

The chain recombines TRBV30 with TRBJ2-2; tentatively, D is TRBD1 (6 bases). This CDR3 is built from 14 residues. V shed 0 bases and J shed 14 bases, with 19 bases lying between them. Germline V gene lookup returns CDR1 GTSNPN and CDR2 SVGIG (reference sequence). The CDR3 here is CAWSVIAGVHRLFF. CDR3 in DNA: TGTGCCTGGAGTGTAATCGCAGGGGTCCACCGCCTGTTTTTT.

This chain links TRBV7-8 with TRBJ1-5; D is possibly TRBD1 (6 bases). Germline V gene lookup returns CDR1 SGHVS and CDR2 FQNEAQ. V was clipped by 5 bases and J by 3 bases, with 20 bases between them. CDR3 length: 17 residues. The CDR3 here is CASSLSRGAQNNQPQHF. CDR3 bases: TGTGCCAGCAGCCTAAGTCGGGGGGCTCAAAACAATCAGCCCCAGCATTTT.

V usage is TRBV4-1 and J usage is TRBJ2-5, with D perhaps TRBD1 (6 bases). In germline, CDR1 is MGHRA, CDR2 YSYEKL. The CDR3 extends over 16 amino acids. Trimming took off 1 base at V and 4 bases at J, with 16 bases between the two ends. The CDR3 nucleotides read TGCGCCAGCAGCCAAGTGGGGATGGGCAGGGGAGAGACCCAGTACTTC. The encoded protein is CASSQVGMGRGETQYF.

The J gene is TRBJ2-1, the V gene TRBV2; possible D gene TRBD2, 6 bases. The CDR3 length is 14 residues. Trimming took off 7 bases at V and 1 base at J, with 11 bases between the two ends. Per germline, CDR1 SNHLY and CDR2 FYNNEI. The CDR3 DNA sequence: TGTGCCAGCAACGCCGGGGGATCCTACAATGAGCAGTTCTTC. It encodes CASNAGGSYNEQFF.

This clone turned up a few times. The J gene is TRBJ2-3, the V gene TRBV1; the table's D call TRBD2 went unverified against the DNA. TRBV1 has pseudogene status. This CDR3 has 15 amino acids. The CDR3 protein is CTSSQDLSRSDTQYF. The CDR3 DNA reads TGCACCAGCAGCCAAGATCTTTCTAGATCAGATACGCAGTATTTT.

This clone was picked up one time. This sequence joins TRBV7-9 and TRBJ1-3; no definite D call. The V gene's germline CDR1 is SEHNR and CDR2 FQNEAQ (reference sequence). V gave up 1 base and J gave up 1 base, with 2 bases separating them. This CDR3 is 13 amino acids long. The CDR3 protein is CASSLVSGNTIYF. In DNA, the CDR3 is TGTGCCAGCAGCTTAGTATCTGGAAACACCATATATTTT.

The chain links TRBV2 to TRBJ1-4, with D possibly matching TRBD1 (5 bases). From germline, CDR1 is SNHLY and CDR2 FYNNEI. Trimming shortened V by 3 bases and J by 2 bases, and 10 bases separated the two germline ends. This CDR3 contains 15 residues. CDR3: CASSEQGQTNEKLFF. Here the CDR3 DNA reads TGTGCCAGCAGTGAGCAGGGTCAGACTAATGAAAAACTGTTTTTT.